This paragraph covers one T cell receptor beta chain sequence. In the source study's methods: Reference gene primer amplification gave estimated nucleated cell counts. The repertoire was sequenced with immunoSEQ multiplex PCR; TCRdb's copy has only in-frame clones and lacks some. That table gives V, J and clone size, and the DNA gave D and trimming. The sample lists 94,000 or so clones; 65% to 90% were seen once. The sample comes from a study of blood T cell repertoires in COVID-19. Overall study: Material from acute and convalescent COVID-19 was sourced from the United States, Italy and Spain. PBMCs, B-cell-depleted T cells, or T cells were the source of the cDNA or gDNA that made up the material.

Germline lookup yields CDR1 SEHNR and CDR2 FQNEAQ (reference sequence). With V trimmed by 5 bases and J by 3 bases, 6 bases remained unmatched. The CDR3 extends over 15 amino acids. The receptor was isolated from a man aged 60-69 years with acute or convalescent COVID-19. The chain links TRBV7-9 to TRBJ1-4; 7 bases fit TRBD1. Sample: peripheral blood. The CDR3 reads CASSKTTGSNEKLFF. The CDR3 DNA reads TGTGCCAGCAGCAAAACGACAGGGTCTAATGAAAAACTGTTTTTT.